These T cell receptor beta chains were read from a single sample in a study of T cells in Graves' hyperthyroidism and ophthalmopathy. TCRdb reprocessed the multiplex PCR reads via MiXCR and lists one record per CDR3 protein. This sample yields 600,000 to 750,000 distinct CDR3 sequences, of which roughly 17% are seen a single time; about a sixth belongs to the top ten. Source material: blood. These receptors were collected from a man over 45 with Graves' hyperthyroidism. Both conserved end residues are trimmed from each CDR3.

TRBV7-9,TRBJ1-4,ASSLAASTNEKLF
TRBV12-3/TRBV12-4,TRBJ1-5,ASSRVVGNQPQH
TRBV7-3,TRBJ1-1,ASSLIRAGASEAF
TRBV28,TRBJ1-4,ASSHRTGKKLF
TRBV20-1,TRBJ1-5,SARDVQGYNQPQH
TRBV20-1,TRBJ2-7,SARGAGVDEQY
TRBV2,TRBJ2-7,ASQRDTGLATDEQY
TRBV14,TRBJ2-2,ASSQVWGVNTGELF
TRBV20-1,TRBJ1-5,SANIPIADSRGNQPQH
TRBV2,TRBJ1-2,ASSVGQGFLYGYT
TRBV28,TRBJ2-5,ASNMEIVETQY
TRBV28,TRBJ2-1,ASSSSGTSGSDGQF
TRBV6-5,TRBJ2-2,ASSYSMVGLGELF
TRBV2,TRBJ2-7,ASSVLGGSFSAYEQY
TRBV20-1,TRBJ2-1,STWTGGYNEQF
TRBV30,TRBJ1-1,AWVTLNTEAF
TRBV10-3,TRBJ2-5,AISESLGLANQETQY
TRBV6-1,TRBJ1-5,ASSEDGRSNQPQH
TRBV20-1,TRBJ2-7,SARVSESSYEQY
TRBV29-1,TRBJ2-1,SARNRGSYNEQF
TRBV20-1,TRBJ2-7,SASRTGDEQY
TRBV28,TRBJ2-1,ASSLRFSRGGELYNEQF
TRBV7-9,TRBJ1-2,ASSLDPGRAGYT
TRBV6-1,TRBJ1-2,ASSEQEPYYGYT
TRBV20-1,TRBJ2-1,SARDTAGGNYNEQF
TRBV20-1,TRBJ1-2,SGPSGSLYNYGYT
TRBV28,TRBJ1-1,ASSLGRGNTEAS
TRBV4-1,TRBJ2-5,ASSYPGRGRSSETQY
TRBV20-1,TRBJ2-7,SASIAGDERY
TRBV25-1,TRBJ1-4,ASSDPGDFEKLF
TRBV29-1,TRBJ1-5,SEPGGADREDGNQPQH
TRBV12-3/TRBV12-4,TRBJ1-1,ASKPNLIGNTEAF
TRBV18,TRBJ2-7,ASSPPNRGLLYEQY
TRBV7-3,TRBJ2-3,ASSLTAQGAGGTDTQY
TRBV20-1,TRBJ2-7,SARAQGGVVSYEQY
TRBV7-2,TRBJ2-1,ASSSDYRESNEQF
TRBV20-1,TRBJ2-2,SATLAENTGELF
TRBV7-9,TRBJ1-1,ASSFTDTLNTEAF
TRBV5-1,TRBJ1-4,ASSLGALGATNEKLF
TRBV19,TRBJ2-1,ASRYGLEQF
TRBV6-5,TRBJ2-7,ASSYSLAGAYEQY
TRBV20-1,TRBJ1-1,SAPDSGGLHTEAF
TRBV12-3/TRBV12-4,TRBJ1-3,ASSLAYVGNTIY
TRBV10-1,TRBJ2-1,ATSQDLSYNEQF
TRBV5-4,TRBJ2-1,ASSLFKSSGYNEQF
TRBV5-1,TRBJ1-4,ASSQGTAIEKLF
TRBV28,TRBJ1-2,ASSLWSGSGYT
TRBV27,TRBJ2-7,ASSKNTRLYEQY
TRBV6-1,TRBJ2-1,ASTKDRGSYNEQF
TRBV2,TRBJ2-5,ASSEYSGSGETQY
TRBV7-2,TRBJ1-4,ASSLNRRGRDNEKLF
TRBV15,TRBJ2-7,ATSREQDLFTYEQY
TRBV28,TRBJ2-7,ASRDFLSSYEQY
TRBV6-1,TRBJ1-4,ASSEVRATNEKLF
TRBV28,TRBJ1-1,ASSPVQGMNTEAF